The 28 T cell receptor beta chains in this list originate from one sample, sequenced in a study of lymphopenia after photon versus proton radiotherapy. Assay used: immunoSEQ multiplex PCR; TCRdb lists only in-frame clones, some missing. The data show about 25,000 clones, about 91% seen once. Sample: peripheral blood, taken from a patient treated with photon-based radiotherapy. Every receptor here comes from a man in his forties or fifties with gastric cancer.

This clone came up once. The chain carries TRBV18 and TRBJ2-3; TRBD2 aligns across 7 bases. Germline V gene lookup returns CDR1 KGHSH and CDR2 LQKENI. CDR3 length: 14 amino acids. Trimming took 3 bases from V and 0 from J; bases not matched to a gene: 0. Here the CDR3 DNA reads TGTGCCAGCTCACCTAGCGGGAGCACAGATACGCAGTATTTT. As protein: CASSPSGSTDTQYF.

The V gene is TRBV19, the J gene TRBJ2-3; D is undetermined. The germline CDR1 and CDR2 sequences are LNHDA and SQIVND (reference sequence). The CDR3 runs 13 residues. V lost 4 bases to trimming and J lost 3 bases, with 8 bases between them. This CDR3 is CASSSRATDTQYF. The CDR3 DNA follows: TGTGCCAGTAGTAGCCGGGCGACAGATACGCAGTATTTT.

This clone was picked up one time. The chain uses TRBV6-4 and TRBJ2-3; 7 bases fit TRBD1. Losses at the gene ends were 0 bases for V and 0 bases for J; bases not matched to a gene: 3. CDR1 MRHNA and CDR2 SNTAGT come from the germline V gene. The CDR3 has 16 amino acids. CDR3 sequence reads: CASSDSHRGSTDTQYF. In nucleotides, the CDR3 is TGTGCCAGCAGTGACTCCCACAGGGGAAGCACAGATACGCAGTATTTT.

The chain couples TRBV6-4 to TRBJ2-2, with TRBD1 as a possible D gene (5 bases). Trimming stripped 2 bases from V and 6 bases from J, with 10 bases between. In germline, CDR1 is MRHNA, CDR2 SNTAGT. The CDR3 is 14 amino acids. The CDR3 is CASSDQGGAGELFF. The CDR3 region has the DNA TGTGCCAGCAGTGACCAGGGTGGCGCCGGGGAGCTGTTTTTT.

The chain's CDR3 is CSVERGRGDTQYF. CDR3 coding DNA: TGCAGCGTTGAGCGGGGTAGGGGAGATACGCAGTATTTT. The chain couples TRBV29-1 to TRBJ2-3; the D gene is possibly TRBD2 (6 bases). The CDR3 extends over 13 amino acids. V was clipped by 3 bases and J by 5 bases, with 12 bases between them. Germline V lookup: CDR1 SQVTM, CDR2 ANQGSEA.

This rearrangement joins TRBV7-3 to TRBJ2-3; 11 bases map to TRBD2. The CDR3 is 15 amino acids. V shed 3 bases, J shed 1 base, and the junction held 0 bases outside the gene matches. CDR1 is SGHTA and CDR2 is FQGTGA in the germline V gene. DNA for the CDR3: TGTGCCAGCAGCTTGGGACTAGCGGGCACAGATACGCAGTATTTT. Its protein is CASSLGLAGTDTQYF.

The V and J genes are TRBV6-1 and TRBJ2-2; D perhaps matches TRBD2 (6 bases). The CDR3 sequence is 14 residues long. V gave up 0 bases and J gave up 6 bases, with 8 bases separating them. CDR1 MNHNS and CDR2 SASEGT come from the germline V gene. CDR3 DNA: TGTGCCAGCAGTGAAGCTTCGGGGGCCGGGGAGCTGTTTTTT. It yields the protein CASSEASGAGELFF.

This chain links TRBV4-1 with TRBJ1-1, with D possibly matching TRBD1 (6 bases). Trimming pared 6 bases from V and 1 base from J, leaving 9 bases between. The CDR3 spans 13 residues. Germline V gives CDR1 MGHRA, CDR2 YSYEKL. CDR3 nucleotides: TGCGCCAGCAGGGGGGGACAGAACACTGAAGCTTTCTTT. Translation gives CASRGGQNTEAFF.

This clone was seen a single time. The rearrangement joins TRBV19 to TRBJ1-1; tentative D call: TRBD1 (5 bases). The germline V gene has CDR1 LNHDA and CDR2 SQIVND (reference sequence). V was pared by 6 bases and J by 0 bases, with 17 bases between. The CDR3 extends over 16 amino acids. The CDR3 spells CASRARGSFLNTEAFF. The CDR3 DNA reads TGTGCCAGTAGGGCAAGGGGAAGCTTCCTGAACACTGAAGCTTTCTTT.

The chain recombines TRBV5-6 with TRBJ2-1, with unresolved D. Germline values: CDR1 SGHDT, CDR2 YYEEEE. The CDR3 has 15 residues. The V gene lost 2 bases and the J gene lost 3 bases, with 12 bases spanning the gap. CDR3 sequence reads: CASSFRRVIYNEQFF. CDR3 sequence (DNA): TGTGCCAGCAGCTTCAGAAGGGTAATCTACAATGAGCAGTTCTTC.

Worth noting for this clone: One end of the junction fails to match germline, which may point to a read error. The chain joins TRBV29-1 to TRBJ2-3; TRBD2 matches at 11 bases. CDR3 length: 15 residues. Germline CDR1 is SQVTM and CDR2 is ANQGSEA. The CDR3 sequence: CSVAPSGGPTDMQYF. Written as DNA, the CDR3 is TGCAGCGTTGCCCCTAGCGGGGGGCCCACAGATATGCAGTATTTT.

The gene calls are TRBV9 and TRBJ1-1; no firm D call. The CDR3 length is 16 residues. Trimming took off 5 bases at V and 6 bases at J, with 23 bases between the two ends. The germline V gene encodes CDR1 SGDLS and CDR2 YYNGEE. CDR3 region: CASRPAGGRFPAEAFF. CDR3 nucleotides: TGTGCCAGCAGACCAGCCGGTGGGAGGTTCCCGGCTGAAGCTTTCTTT.

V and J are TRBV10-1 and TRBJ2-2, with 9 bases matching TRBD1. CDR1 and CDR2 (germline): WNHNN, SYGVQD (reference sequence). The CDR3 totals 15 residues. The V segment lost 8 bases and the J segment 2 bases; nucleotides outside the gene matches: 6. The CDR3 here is CASGRDRDNTGELFF. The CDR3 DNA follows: TGCGCCAGCGGTCGGGACAGGGATAACACCGGGGAGCTGTTTTTT.

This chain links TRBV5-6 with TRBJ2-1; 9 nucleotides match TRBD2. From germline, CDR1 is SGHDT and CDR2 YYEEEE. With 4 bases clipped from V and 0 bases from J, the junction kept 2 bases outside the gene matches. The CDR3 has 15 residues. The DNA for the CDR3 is TGTGCCAGCAGCCCACTAGCGGGCTCCTACAATGAGCAGTTCTTC. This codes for CASSPLAGSYNEQFF.

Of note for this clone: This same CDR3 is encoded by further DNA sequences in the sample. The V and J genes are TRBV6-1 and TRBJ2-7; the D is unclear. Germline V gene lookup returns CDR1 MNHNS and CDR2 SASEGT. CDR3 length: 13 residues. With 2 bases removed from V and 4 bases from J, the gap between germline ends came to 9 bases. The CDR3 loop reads CASSERQTYEQYV. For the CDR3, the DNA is TGTGCCAGCAGTGAAAGGCAAACATACGAGCAGTACGTC.

As DNA, the CDR3 is TGTGCCAGTAGTATCGACAGGGTTTTTACCCTCACCAAGGAACAGCTCGCTAACTATGGCTACACCTTC. It is translated as CASSIDRVFTLTKEQLANYGYTF. The V gene is TRBV19, the J gene TRBJ1-2; 7 nucleotides line up with TRBD1. V lost 3 bases and J lost 0; bases outside the gene matches: 28. CDR1 and CDR2 (germline): LNHDA, SQIVND (reference sequence). CDR3 length: 23 residues.

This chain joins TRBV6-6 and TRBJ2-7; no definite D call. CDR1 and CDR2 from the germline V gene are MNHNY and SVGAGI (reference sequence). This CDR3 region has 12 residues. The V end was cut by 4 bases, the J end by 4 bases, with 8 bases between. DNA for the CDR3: TGTGCCAGCAGTTCCGCTTTATACGAGCAGTACGTC. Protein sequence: CASSSALYEQYV.

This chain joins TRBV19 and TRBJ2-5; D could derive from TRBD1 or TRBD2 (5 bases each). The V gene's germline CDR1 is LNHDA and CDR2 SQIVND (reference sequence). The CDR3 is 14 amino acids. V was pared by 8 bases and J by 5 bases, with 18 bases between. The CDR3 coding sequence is TGTGCCAGTGGGTCGTCGAGTTGGGGGGAGACCCAGTACTTC. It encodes CASGSSSWGETQYF.

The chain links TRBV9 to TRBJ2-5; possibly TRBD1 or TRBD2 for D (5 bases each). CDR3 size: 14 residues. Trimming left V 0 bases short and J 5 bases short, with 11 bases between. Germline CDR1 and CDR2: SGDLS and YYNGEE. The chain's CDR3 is CASSVASGAETQYF. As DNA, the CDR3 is TGTGCCAGCAGCGTAGCTTCCGGGGCCGAGACCCAGTACTTC.

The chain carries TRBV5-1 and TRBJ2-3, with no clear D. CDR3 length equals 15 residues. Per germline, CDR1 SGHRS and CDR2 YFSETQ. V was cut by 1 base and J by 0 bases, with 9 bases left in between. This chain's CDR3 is CASSLSRTSTDTQYF. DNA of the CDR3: TGCGCCAGCAGCTTGTCCAGAACTAGCACAGATACGCAGTATTTT.

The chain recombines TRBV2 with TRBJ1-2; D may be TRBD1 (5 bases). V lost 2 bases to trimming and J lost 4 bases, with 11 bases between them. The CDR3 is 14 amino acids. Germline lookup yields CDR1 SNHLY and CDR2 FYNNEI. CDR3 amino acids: CASSEPQGAYGYTF. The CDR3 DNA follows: TGTGCCAGCAGTGAACCCCAGGGCGCCTATGGCTACACCTTC.

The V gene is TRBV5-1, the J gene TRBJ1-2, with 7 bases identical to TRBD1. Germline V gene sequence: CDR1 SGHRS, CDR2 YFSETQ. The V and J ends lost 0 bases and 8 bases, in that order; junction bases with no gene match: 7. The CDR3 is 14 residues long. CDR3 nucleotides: TGCGCCAGCAGCTTGGGAGGGGGCGTGCAAGGCTACACCTTC. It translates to CASSLGGGVQGYTF.

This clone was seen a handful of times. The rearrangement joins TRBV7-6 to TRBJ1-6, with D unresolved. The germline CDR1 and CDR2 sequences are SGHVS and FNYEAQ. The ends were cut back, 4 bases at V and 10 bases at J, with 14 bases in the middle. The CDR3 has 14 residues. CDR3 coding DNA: TGTGCCAGCAGCTCGGACGGACTAGCGTCACCCCTCCACTTT. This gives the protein CASSSDGLASPLHF.

CDR3 amino acids: CASALLGDRSDTQYF. The CDR3 DNA follows: TGCGCCAGCGCCCTCCTCGGGGATCGGTCAGATACGCAGTATTTT. The chain employs TRBV5-1 and TRBJ2-3; the D gene is possibly TRBD2 (5 bases). V was cut by 7 bases and J by 4 bases, with 19 bases left in between. Germline CDR1 SGHRS, CDR2 YFSETQ. The CDR3 sequence is 15 residues long.

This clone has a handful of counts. In nucleotides, the CDR3 is TGTGCCAGCACCTCCGGGACAGGTGGCAATCAGCCCCAGCATTTT. Translating it yields CASTSGTGGNQPQHF. The V call is TRBV7-9, the J call TRBJ1-5; 8 bases fit TRBD1. Germline CDR1 is SEHNR and CDR2 is FQNEAQ (reference sequence). V lost 7 bases, J lost 2 bases, and 7 bases stayed unmatched. The CDR3 loop spans 15 amino acids.

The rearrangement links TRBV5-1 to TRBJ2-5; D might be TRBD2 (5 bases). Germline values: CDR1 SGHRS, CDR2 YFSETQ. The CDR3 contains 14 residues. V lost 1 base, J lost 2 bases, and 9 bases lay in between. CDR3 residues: CASSLSGIQETQYF. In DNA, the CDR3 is TGCGCCAGCAGCTTGTCCGGGATACAAGAGACCCAGTACTTC. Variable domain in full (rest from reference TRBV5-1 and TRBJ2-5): KAGVTQTPRYLIKTRGQQVTLSCSPISGHRSVSWYQQTPGQGLQFLFEYFSETQRNKGNFPGRFSGRQFSNSRSEMNVSTLELGDSALYLCASSLSGIQETQYFGPGTRLLVL.

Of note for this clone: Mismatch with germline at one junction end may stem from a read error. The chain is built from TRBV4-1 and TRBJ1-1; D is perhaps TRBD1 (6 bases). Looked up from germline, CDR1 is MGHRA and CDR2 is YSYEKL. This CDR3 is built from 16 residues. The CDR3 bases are TGCGCCAGCAGCCAAGAGGGGGGCTTAAAGAACACTGAAACTTTCTTT. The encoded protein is CASSQEGGLKNTETFF.

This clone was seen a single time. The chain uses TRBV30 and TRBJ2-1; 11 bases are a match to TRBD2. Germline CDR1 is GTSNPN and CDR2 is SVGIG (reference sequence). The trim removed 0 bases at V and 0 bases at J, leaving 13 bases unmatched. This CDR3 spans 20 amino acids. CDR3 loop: CAWSVFGLAGGDVSYNEQFF. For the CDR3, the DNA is TGTGCCTGGAGTGTATTTGGGCTAGCGGGGGGTGATGTCTCCTACAATGAGCAGTTCTTC.